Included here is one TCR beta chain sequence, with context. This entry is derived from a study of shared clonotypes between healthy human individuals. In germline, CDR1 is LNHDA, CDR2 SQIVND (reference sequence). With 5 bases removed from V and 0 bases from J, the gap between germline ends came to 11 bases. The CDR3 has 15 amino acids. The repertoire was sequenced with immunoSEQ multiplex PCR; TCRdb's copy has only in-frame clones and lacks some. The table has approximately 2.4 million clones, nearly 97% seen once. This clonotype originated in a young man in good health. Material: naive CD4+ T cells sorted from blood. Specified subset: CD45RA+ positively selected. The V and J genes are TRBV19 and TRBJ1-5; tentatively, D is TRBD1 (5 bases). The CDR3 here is CASSVGTVSNQPQHF. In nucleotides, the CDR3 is TGTGCCAGTAGTGTCGGGACTGTTAGCAATCAGCCCCAGCATTTT.